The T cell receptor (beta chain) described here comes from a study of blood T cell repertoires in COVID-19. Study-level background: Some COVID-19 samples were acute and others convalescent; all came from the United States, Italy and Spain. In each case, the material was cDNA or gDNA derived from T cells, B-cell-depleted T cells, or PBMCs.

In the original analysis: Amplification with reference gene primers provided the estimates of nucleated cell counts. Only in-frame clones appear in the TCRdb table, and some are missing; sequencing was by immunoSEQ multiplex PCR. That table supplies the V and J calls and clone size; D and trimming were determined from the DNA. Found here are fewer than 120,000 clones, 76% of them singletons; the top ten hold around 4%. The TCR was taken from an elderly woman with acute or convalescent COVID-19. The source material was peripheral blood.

The CDR3 bases are TGTGCCAGCAGTTCCTACGGGACAGGGGACTACGAGCAGTACTTC. This codes for CASSSYGTGDYEQYF. The chain links TRBV28 to TRBJ2-7; 10 bases are shared with TRBD1. The trim removed 4 bases at V and 3 bases at J, leaving 6 bases unmatched. Germline CDR1 MDHEN, CDR2 SYDVKM. This CDR3 region has 15 residues.